Listed below are T cell receptor beta chains from one sample, sequenced in a study of T cell repertoires and HLA-DP antigens. Method: immunoSEQ multiplex PCR; TCRdb's copy keeps in-frame clones and lacks some. The table has more than 90,000 clones, about 92% seen once; the top ten hold 0.25% to 0.3%. Antigen specificity for these receptors is unknown. Source material: CD4+ T cells from PBMCs. The receptors derive from a woman younger than 30 in good health and CMV-seronegative. Both conserved end residues are part of each CDR3. The D gene is left open where the match is weak. A row's size may be missing; if present it is once, few, many or a size class.

clone_size	d_call	j_call	v_call	cdr3_nt	cdr3_aa
-	-	TRBJ1-1	TRBV6-1	TGTGCCACCTCGTCGGGCACTGAAGCTTTCTTT	CATSSGTEAFF
-	TRBD1	TRBJ2-7	TRBV11-2	TGTGCCAGCAGCCCCGGGACAGTCAAGTACTTC	CASSPGTVKYF
-	-	TRBJ2-1	TRBV2	TGTGCCAGCAGTGAAGCCCGAGGGGATGAGCAGTTCTTC	CASSEARGDEQFF
-	-	TRBJ1-5	TRBV19	TGTGCCAGTAGTATTGCGTCCCGTTATCAGCCCCAGCATTTT	CASSIASRYQPQHF
-	-	TRBJ2-7	TRBV11-2	TGTGCCAGCAGCCTACGATCCGGGACCACCTACGAGCAGTACTTC	CASSLRSGTTYEQYF
-	-	TRBJ1-2	TRBV6-1	TGTGCCAGCAGTGTTGTAGGGCCGGCCTATGGCTACACCTTC	CASSVVGPAYGYTF
once	-	TRBJ1-3	TRBV7-3	TGTGCCAGCAGCTTAGCGCATGGAAACACCATATATTTT	CASSLAHGNTIYF
-	-	TRBJ1-1	TRBV18	TGTGCCAGCGCGGACGGACGAGACACTGAAGCTTTCTTT	CASADGRDTEAFF
-	-	TRBJ1-2	TRBV28	TGTGCCAGCAGCGAACAGGGAGACTATGGCTACACCTTC	CASSEQGDYGYTF
-	-	TRBJ2-2	TRBV2	TGTGCCAGCAGCATAGAGGCCGGGGAGCTGTTTTTT	CASSIEAGELFF
-	-	TRBJ1-6	TRBV27	TGTGCCAACATACGGGGGGGGGTCTATAATTCACCCCTCCACTTT	CANIRGGVYNSPLHF
-	-	TRBJ1-6	TRBV28	TGTGCCAGCAGCCGAGGACGGACTTCACCCCTCCACTTT	CASSRGRTSPLHF
-	-	TRBJ2-2	TRBV6-5	TGTGCCAGCAGTTACTCCTCCCCGGCCAACACCGGGGAGCTGTTTTTT	CASSYSSPANTGELFF
once	TRBD1	TRBJ2-3	TRBV29-1	TGCAGCAGCGCCCGGGACAGAAGCACAGATACGCAGTATTTT	CSSARDRSTDTQYF
-	TRBD2	TRBJ2-1	TRBV6-4	TGTGCCAGCAGTGTCGGACCATTGACTAGCGCTGAGCAGTTCTTC	CASSVGPLTSAEQFF
-	-	TRBJ2-5	TRBV10-2	TGCGCCAGCACTGACAGGAAGCAAGAGACCCAGTACTTC	CASTDRKQETQYF
-	TRBD1	TRBJ2-1	TRBV7-9	TGTGCCAGCAGCTTAGCCGGGACAGGGAGCTACAATGAGCAGTTCTTC	CASSLAGTGSYNEQFF